At least ten counts were recorded for the clone carrying this TCR beta chain. The germline V gene encodes CDR1 SNHLY and CDR2 FYNNEI. This CDR3 is 12 amino acids long. J gave up 3 bases and V 8 bases, and 3 bases lay outside the gene matches. Unique molecular identifiers were incorporated when the TCRbeta library was constructed. TCRdb reprocessed the PCR reads via MiXCR and lists one record per CDR3 protein. The table lists under 350,000 distinct CDR3 sequences, approximately 9.6% of them singletons. These data belong to a study of T-cell reconstitution after alpha-beta-depleted transplantation in children.

The input for sequencing was PBMCs from the stem cell graft donor, taken from the stem cell graft. The clonotype was recovered from a human donor who donated a stem cell graft to a child with SCID. V gene TRBV2 combines with J gene TRBJ2-7; 8 nucleotides match TRBD1. CDR3 in DNA: TGTGCCAGCGGCGACAGGGGCTACGAGCAGTACTTC. It translates to CASGDRGYEQYF. Together with reference TRBV2 and TRBJ2-7, the CDR3 gives the full variable domain: EPEVTQTPSHQVTQMGQEVILRCVPISNHLYFYWYRQILGQKVEFLVSFYNNEISEKSEIFDDQFSVERPDGSNFTLKIRSTKLEDSAMYFCASGDRGYEQYFGPGTRLTVT.